Included here is one T cell receptor (beta chain) sequence, with context. What it binds is not known. TCRdb's copy holds only in-frame clones and misses some; the assay was immunoSEQ multiplex PCR. The table has 55,000 to 90,000 clones, about 90% seen once. The entry originates in a study of OX40 agonist ivuxolimab in advanced cancers. Patients with autoimmune history or systemic immunosuppression were excluded. V was shortened by 3 bases and J by 4 bases, with 6 bases between the two germline ends. Germline CDR1 is SGHTA and CDR2 is FQGNSA. The length of the CDR3 is 12 residues. Study-wide results and caveats: Clonal expansion from baseline to week 6 occurred in both CD4+ and CD8+ T cells.

The J gene is TRBJ1-1, the V gene TRBV7-2; D unresolved. The sequences come from CD4+ or CD8+ T cells sorted from blood, collected in a trial of the OX40 agonist ivuxolimab. The TCR was taken from an adult with an advanced solid tumor such as melanoma, head and neck, liver or kidney cancer. CDR3 nucleotide sequence: TGTGCCAGCAGCTTTCTGGGCACTGAAGCTTTCTTT. Translating it yields CASSFLGTEAFF.